This T cell receptor (beta chain) was identified in a study of a mutant IDH1 vaccine in newly diagnosed glioma. Across the whole study: Antecedent treatment encompassed radiotherapy, temozolomide, or their combination; the majority received both.

The J segment lost 2 bases and the V segment lost 6 bases, leaving 9 bases of the junction unmatched. This CDR3 region has 17 residues. CDR1 and CDR2 from the germline V gene are LNHDA and SQIVND (reference sequence). Clones were sequenced by immunoSEQ multiplex PCR, and TCRdb holds only the in-frame ones, with some missing. The repertoire holds about 94,000 clones, with approximately 89% as singletons. A remark on this clone: Its antigen remains unidentified.

Sample time point: week 47, end of study. In the vaccine, a single dose held 300 ug of the mutant IDH1 20-mer peptide, along with topical imiquimod. V and J are TRBV19 and TRBJ2-2; 10 bases align to TRBD2. This sequence originates from a woman aged 50 to 65 with glioma. Source: PBMCs, taken from a glioma patient whose treatment included an IDH1 peptide vaccine. The CDR3 region has the DNA TGTGCCAGTAGCCCTCCTAGCGGGGGCATTAACACCGGGGAGCTGTTTTTT. This translates into CASSPPSGGINTGELFF.